A selection of T cell receptor beta chains follows, all from one sample in a study of blood T cell repertoires in COVID-19. Here immunoSEQ multiplex PCR was the method, and the copy in TCRdb shows in-frame clones only, minus some. This sample yields 300,000 to 400,000 clones, of which 87% are seen a single time; nearly 6.5% belongs to the top ten. Material: peripheral blood. The receptors come from a woman between 45 and 65 years old with COVID-19, enrolled during active disease. Each CDR3 is given with its conserved first and last residue. The D gene is left open where the match is weak. Clone size appears in some rows only: once, few, many, or a class for an expanded clone.

v_gene: TRBV6-1
j_gene: TRBJ1-1
d_gene: NA
abundance: few
CDR3aa: CASSEYHKMNTEAFF
CDR3nt: TGTGCCAGCAGTGAGTATCACAAGATGAACACTGAAGCTTTCTTT

v_gene: TRBV7-9
j_gene: TRBJ2-1
d_gene: TRBD2
abundance: NA
CDR3aa: CASSLASGTSQFF
CDR3nt: TGTGCCAGCAGCTTAGCCTCAGGGACTAGCCAGTTCTTC

v_gene: TRBV14
j_gene: TRBJ1-2
d_gene: NA
abundance: once
CDR3aa: CASSQAGGNYGYTF
CDR3nt: TGTGCCAGCAGCCAAGCTGGAGGCAACTATGGCTACACCTTC

v_gene: TRBV5-4
j_gene: TRBJ2-1
d_gene: NA
abundance: NA
CDR3aa: CASSFKTHSYNEQFF
CDR3nt: TGTGCCAGCAGCTTTAAAACACACAGCTACAATGAGCAGTTCTTC

v_gene: TRBV19
j_gene: TRBJ2-7
d_gene: NA
abundance: NA
CDR3aa: CASSILRSRDMYGQYF
CDR3nt: TGTGCCAGTAGTATTCTTAGATCCCGGGATATGTATGGGCAGTACTTC

v_gene: TRBV3-1/TRBV3-2
j_gene: TRBJ1-1
d_gene: NA
abundance: NA
CDR3aa: CASSQPGYNTEAFF
CDR3nt: TGTGCCAGCAGCCAACCAGGGTACAACACTGAAGCTTTCTTT

v_gene: TRBV4-1
j_gene: TRBJ2-7
d_gene: TRBD1
abundance: NA
CDR3aa: CASSQGQGTGTYEQYF
CDR3nt: TGCGCCAGCAGCCAAGGACAGGGGACAGGGACTTACGAGCAGTACTTC

v_gene: TRBV2
j_gene: TRBJ1-1
d_gene: NA
abundance: NA
CDR3aa: CASNGENTEAFF
CDR3nt: TGTGCCAGCAACGGAGAGAACACTGAAGCTTTCTTT

v_gene: TRBV6-5
j_gene: TRBJ1-6
d_gene: NA
abundance: few
CDR3aa: CASQGRSNSPLHF
CDR3nt: TGTGCCAGCCAGGGTAGGAGCAATTCACCCCTCCACTTT

v_gene: TRBV5-1
j_gene: TRBJ1-1
d_gene: TRBD1
abundance: NA
CDR3aa: CASSGTGGRTEAFF
CDR3nt: TGCGCCAGCAGCGGGACAGGGGGTAGGACTGAAGCTTTCTTT

v_gene: TRBV12-5
j_gene: TRBJ1-5
d_gene: TRBD1
abundance: NA
CDR3aa: CASGLEDRGKQPQHF
CDR3nt: TGTGCTAGTGGTTTGGAGGACAGGGGAAAACAGCCCCAGCATTTT

v_gene: TRBV19
j_gene: TRBJ2-2
d_gene: TRBD1
abundance: NA
CDR3aa: CASSGRDRGFTGELFF
CDR3nt: TGTGCCAGTAGTGGACGGGACAGGGGTTTCACCGGGGAGCTGTTTTTT

v_gene: TRBV5-1
j_gene: TRBJ2-1
d_gene: TRBD2
abundance: NA
CDR3aa: CASSLGSSGLGSEQFF
CDR3nt: TGCGCCAGCAGCTTGGGGTCTAGCGGGTTAGGGAGTGAGCAGTTCTTC

v_gene: TRBV5-1
j_gene: TRBJ2-1
d_gene: NA
abundance: few
CDR3aa: CASSFGRANEQFF
CDR3nt: TGCGCCAGCAGCTTTGGGCGGGCCAATGAGCAGTTCTTC

v_gene: TRBV6-1
j_gene: TRBJ2-1
d_gene: NA
abundance: NA
CDR3aa: CASSEVPSSYNEQFF
CDR3nt: TGTGCCAGCAGTGAAGTTCCGAGCTCCTACAATGAGCAGTTCTTC

v_gene: TRBV6-1
j_gene: TRBJ1-2
d_gene: NA
abundance: NA
CDR3aa: CASSESSNYGYTF
CDR3nt: TGTGCCAGCAGTGAATCGAGTAACTATGGCTACACCTTC

v_gene: TRBV18
j_gene: TRBJ1-5
d_gene: NA
abundance: NA
CDR3aa: CASSPTELKNQPQHF
CDR3nt: TGTGCCAGCTCACCCACGGAGTTGAAAAATCAGCCCCAGCATTTT

v_gene: TRBV3-1/TRBV3-2
j_gene: TRBJ1-1
d_gene: NA
abundance: few
CDR3aa: CASSREPRNTEAFF
CDR3nt: TGTGCCAGCAGCCGAGAACCGAGGAACACTGAAGCTTTCTTT

v_gene: TRBV27
j_gene: TRBJ1-3
d_gene: NA
abundance: NA
CDR3aa: CASSSGTYSGNTIYF
CDR3nt: TGTGCCAGCAGTTCCGGGACATACTCTGGAAACACCATATATTTT

v_gene: TRBV25-1
j_gene: TRBJ1-2
d_gene: NA
abundance: NA
CDR3aa: CASRAGTGGYTF
CDR3nt: TGTGCCAGCAGGGCCGGGACTGGAGGCTACACCTTC

v_gene: TRBV2
j_gene: TRBJ2-3
d_gene: NA
abundance: NA
CDR3aa: CASPQGNTDTQYF
CDR3nt: TGTGCCAGCCCCCAGGGCAACACAGATACGCAGTATTTT

v_gene: TRBV5-4
j_gene: TRBJ2-7
d_gene: TRBD2
abundance: NA
CDR3aa: CASSSSGRPSSYEQYF
CDR3nt: TGTGCCAGCAGCTCTAGCGGGAGGCCGAGCTCCTACGAGCAGTACTTC

v_gene: TRBV12-3/TRBV12-4
j_gene: TRBJ1-1
d_gene: NA
abundance: many
CDR3aa: CASRTQGDTEAFF
CDR3nt: TGTGCCAGCAGAACACAGGGCGACACTGAAGCTTTCTTT

v_gene: TRBV14
j_gene: TRBJ1-1
d_gene: NA
abundance: NA
CDR3aa: CASSQEGGMNTEAFF
CDR3nt: TGTGCCAGCAGCCAAGAAGGAGGAATGAACACTGAAGCTTTCTTT

v_gene: TRBV6-5
j_gene: TRBJ1-2
d_gene: TRBD1
abundance: NA
CDR3aa: CASRGQGARGYTF
CDR3nt: TGTGCCAGCAGGGGACAGGGGGCGCGCGGCTACACCTTC

v_gene: TRBV19
j_gene: TRBJ2-1
d_gene: NA
abundance: NA
CDR3aa: CASSIRVRGTPLNEQFF
CDR3nt: TGTGCCAGTAGTATAAGGGTTAGGGGAACTCCTCTCAATGAGCAGTTCTTC

v_gene: TRBV24-1
j_gene: TRBJ2-1
d_gene: NA
abundance: NA
CDR3aa: CATRGAVGLRAYNEQFF
CDR3nt: TGTGCCACCAGGGGCGCCGTGGGACTCCGTGCCTACAATGAGCAGTTCTTC

v_gene: TRBV27
j_gene: TRBJ2-1
d_gene: NA
abundance: NA
CDR3aa: CASSSNPRVGGQNEQFF
CDR3nt: TGTGCCAGCAGTTCCAACCCCCGGGTGGGCGGACAGAATGAGCAGTTCTTC

v_gene: TRBV10-3
j_gene: TRBJ2-5
d_gene: TRBD2
abundance: once
CDR3aa: CAISGTSGETGTQYF
CDR3nt: TGTGCCATCAGTGGGACTAGCGGGGAGACTGGGACCCAGTACTTC

v_gene: TRBV6-4
j_gene: TRBJ2-1
d_gene: TRBD1
abundance: NA
CDR3aa: CASSALGQGIHEQFF
CDR3nt: TGTGCCAGCAGTGCACTCGGACAGGGGATCCATGAGCAGTTCTTC

v_gene: TRBV2
j_gene: TRBJ1-2
d_gene: NA
abundance: NA
CDR3aa: CASLPDTLYGYTF
CDR3nt: TGTGCCAGCCTTCCGGACACCCTTTATGGCTACACCTTC

v_gene: TRBV6-5
j_gene: TRBJ2-2
d_gene: NA
abundance: NA
CDR3aa: CASSRRNTGELFF
CDR3nt: TGTGCCAGCAGTCGTAGGAACACCGGGGAGCTGTTTTTT

v_gene: TRBV14
j_gene: TRBJ1-4
d_gene: TRBD1
abundance: NA
CDR3aa: CASSRGQGIATNEKLFF
CDR3nt: TGTGCCAGCAGCCGAGGACAGGGAATTGCAACTAATGAAAAACTGTTTTTT

v_gene: TRBV3-1/TRBV3-2
j_gene: TRBJ1-2
d_gene: NA
abundance: NA
CDR3aa: CASSQDGQRGYTF
CDR3nt: TGTGCCAGCAGCCAAGATGGCCAACGCGGCTACACCTTC

v_gene: TRBV5-1
j_gene: TRBJ1-2
d_gene: NA
abundance: few
CDR3aa: CASSLSTANYGYTF
CDR3nt: TGCGCCAGCAGCTTGTCGACAGCTAACTATGGCTACACCTTC

v_gene: TRBV5-3
j_gene: TRBJ2-6
d_gene: NA
abundance: NA
CDR3aa: CARSFSENSKTHPTSLAANVLTF
CDR3nt: TGTGCCAGAAGCTTCTCCGAGAACAGTAAAACCCACCCTACTTCTCTGGCGGCCAACGTCCTGACTTTC

v_gene: TRBV27
j_gene: TRBJ2-7
d_gene: NA
abundance: NA
CDR3aa: CASKELSSYEQYF
CDR3nt: TGTGCCAGCAAGGAGTTGAGCTCCTACGAGCAGTACTTC

v_gene: TRBV19
j_gene: TRBJ2-1
d_gene: TRBD2
abundance: NA
CDR3aa: CASSILGLAGGRRNEQFF
CDR3nt: TGTGCCAGTAGTATTTTGGGACTAGCGGGAGGGAGGAGGAATGAGCAGTTCTTC

v_gene: TRBV7-9
j_gene: TRBJ1-5
d_gene: NA
abundance: NA
CDR3aa: CASSSEGGQYGYQPQHF
CDR3nt: TGTGCCAGCAGCTCCGAGGGTGGGCAGTATGGATATCAGCCCCAGCATTTT

v_gene: TRBV6-5
j_gene: TRBJ1-2
d_gene: NA
abundance: NA
CDR3aa: CASSYNWGYHGYTF
CDR3nt: TGTGCCAGCAGTTACAATTGGGGCTACCATGGCTACACCTTC

v_gene: TRBV6-5
j_gene: TRBJ2-1
d_gene: TRBD2
abundance: once
CDR3aa: CASSYSRSGNYNEQFF
CDR3nt: TGTGCCAGCAGTTACTCGAGAAGCGGGAACTACAATGAGCAGTTCTTC

v_gene: TRBV7-2
j_gene: TRBJ1-1
d_gene: NA
abundance: once
CDR3aa: CASSLVPGAVTEAFF
CDR3nt: TGTGCCAGCAGCTTAGTTCCGGGAGCTGTCACTGAAGCTTTCTTT

v_gene: TRBV9
j_gene: TRBJ2-7
d_gene: TRBD2
abundance: NA
CDR3aa: CASSPSGLAGLSWDEQYF
CDR3nt: TGTGCCAGCAGCCCATCGGGACTAGCGGGACTATCCTGGGACGAGCAGTACTTC

v_gene: TRBV18
j_gene: TRBJ1-2
d_gene: TRBD1
abundance: once
CDR3aa: CASSPNLRDRGQGYTF
CDR3nt: TGTGCCAGCTCACCGAATCTAAGGGACAGGGGGCAAGGCTACACCTTC

v_gene: TRBV30
j_gene: TRBJ1-3
d_gene: NA
abundance: NA
CDR3aa: CAWTFYNTIYF
CDR3nt: TGTGCCTGGACCTTCTATAACACCATATATTTT

v_gene: TRBV19
j_gene: TRBJ2-2
d_gene: NA
abundance: NA
CDR3aa: CASMVTATGELFF
CDR3nt: TGTGCCAGTATGGTCACAGCCACCGGGGAGCTGTTTTTT

v_gene: TRBV6-2/TRBV6-3
j_gene: TRBJ2-1
d_gene: TRBD1
abundance: NA
CDR3aa: CASSNGGTGVNEQFF
CDR3nt: TGTGCCAGCAGCAATGGCGGGACAGGGGTAAATGAGCAGTTCTTC